These 2 T cell receptor beta chains came from one sample sequenced in a study of OX40 agonist ivuxolimab in advanced cancers. Libraries were prepared by immunoSEQ multiplex PCR; TCRdb keeps only in-frame clonotypes and omits some of them. The sample yields about 64,000 clones, around 89% seen once. The sequencing here drew on CD4+ or CD8+ T cells sorted from blood, taken in a trial of the OX40 agonist ivuxolimab. These receptors were obtained from an adult with an advanced solid tumor such as melanoma, head and neck, liver or kidney cancer.

This rearrangement joins TRBV15 to TRBJ1-2, with 7 bases matching TRBD1. V lost 0 bases, J lost 4 bases, and 8 bases stayed unmatched. The CDR3 covers 16 residues. CDR1 is LNHNV and CDR2 is YYDKDF in the germline V gene (reference sequence). The CDR3 region has the DNA TGTGCCACCAGCAGAGATTTAGCACAGGGGAGCTATGGCTACACCTTC. Translated: CATSRDLAQGSYGYTF.

The chain links TRBV19 to TRBJ1-2; D might be TRBD1 (5 bases). The germline CDR1 and CDR2 sequences are LNHDA and SQIVND (reference sequence). V gave up 4 bases and J gave up 8 bases, with 20 bases separating them. This CDR3 has 15 residues. CDR3 nucleotides: TGTGCCAGTAGTACTAGACAGATATCACTATTCGGCTACACCTTC. As protein: CASSTRQISLFGYTF.